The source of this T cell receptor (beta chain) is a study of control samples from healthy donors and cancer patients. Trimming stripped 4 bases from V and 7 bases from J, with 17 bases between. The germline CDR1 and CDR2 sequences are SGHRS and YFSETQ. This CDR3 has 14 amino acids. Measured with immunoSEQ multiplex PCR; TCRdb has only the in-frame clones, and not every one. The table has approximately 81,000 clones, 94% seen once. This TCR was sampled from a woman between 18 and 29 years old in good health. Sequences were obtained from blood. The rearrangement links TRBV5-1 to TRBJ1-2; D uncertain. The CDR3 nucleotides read TGCGCCAGCAGCCCTCAGGCGGGCGCTGGTGGCTACACCTTC. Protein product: CASSPQAGAGGYTF.